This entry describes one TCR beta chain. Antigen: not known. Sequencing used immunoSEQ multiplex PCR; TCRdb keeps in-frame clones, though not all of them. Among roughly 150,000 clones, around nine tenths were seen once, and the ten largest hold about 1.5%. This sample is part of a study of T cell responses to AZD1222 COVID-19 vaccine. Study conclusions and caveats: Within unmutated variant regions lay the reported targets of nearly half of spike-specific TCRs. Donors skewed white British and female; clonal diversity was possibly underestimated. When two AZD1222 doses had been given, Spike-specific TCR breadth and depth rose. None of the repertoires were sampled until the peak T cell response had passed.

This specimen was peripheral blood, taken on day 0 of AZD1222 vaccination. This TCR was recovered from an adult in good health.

The CDR3 region has the DNA TGTGCCAGCAGCTCCGACCCCCGTGGGGGCTCCTCTGGAAACACCATATATTTT. Translation gives CASSSDPRGGSSGNTIYF. This sequence joins TRBV7-9 and TRBJ1-3, with TRBD1 as a possible D gene (6 bases). The ends were cut back, 4 bases at V and 0 bases at J, with 19 bases in the middle. Per germline, CDR1 SEHNR and CDR2 FQNEAQ (reference sequence). This CDR3 has 18 amino acids.